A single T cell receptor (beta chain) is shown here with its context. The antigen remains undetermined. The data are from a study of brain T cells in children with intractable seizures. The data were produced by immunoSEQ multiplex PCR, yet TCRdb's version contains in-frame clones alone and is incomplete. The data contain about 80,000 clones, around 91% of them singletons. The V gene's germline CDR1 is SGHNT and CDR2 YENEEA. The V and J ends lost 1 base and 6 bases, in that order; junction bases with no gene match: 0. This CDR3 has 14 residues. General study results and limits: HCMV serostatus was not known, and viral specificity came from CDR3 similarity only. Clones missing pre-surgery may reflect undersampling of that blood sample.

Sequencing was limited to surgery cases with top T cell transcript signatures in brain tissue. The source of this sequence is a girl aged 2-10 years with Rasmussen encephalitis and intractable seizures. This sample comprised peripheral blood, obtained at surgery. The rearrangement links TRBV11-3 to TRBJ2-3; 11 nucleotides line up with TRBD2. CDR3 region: CASSLGTSGDTQYF. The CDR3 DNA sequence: TGTGCCAGCAGCTTAGGGACTAGCGGGGATACGCAGTATTTT.